Listed here are 9 T cell receptor beta chains from one sample, sequenced in a study of cytomegalovirus exposure and HLA in healthy donors. 13 Jbeta primers and 60 Vbeta primers were used for the PCR. Clones were read by immunoSEQ multiplex PCR, and TCRdb kept only the in-frame ones, dropping some. The repertoire consists of more than 95,000 clones, with 79% occurring once and the leading ten covering about 4%. Material for sequencing was PBMCs. The receptors here all came from a man between 45 and 60 years old in good health and CMV-seropositive.

V and J are TRBV28 and TRBJ2-5; weak D call: TRBD2 (6 bases). Germline CDR1 MDHEN, CDR2 SYDVKM. Trimming cost V 6 bases and J 3 bases, with 17 bases left between them. The CDR3 is 15 amino acids. CDR3 residues: CASSPSGEREETQYF. As DNA, the CDR3 is TGTGCCAGCAGCCCGTCGGGGGAGAGGGAAGAGACCCAGTACTTC.

CDR3 sequence (DNA): TGTGCCAGCAGCCAACGGCCCGTCCTAGCGGGAACCCGCTACGAGCAGTACTTC. This gives the protein CASSQRPVLAGTRYEQYF. This chain connects TRBV5-4 to TRBJ2-7; 9 positions agree with TRBD2. Trimming removed 4 bases from V and 3 bases from J; junction bases left unmatched: 17. Germline V gene data show CDR1 as SGHNT and CDR2 as YYREEE (reference sequence). CDR3 length: 18 residues. Full variable domain (remainder filled in from reference TRBV5-4 and TRBJ2-7): ETGVTQSPTHLIKTRGQQVTLRCSSQSGHNTVSWYQQALGQGPQFIFQYYREEENGRGNFPPRFSGLQFPNYSSELNVNALELDDSALYLCASSQRPVLAGTRYEQYFGPGTRLTVT.

The V gene is TRBV11-1, the J gene TRBJ1-1, with TRBD1 identical over 11 bases. In germline, CDR1 is SGHAT, CDR2 FQDESV (reference sequence). The CDR3 spans 15 residues. V lost 6 bases and J lost 4; bases outside the gene matches: 7. The CDR3 DNA reads as TGTGCCAGCAGACGGACAGGGGGCCCGACCACTGAAGCTTTCTTT. Translated, it gives CASRRTGGPTTEAFF.

V usage is TRBV27 and J usage is TRBJ2-4, with 10 nucleotides matching TRBD2. This CDR3 has 17 residues. V shed 4 bases and J 3 bases; nucleotides not matched to a gene: 9. From germline, CDR1 is MNHEY and CDR2 SMNVEV (reference sequence). CDR3 in DNA: TGTGCCAGCAGTTCAATTCCGGGACTAGCGTACAAAAACATTCAGTACTTC. It translates to CASSSIPGLAYKNIQYF.

The chain recombines TRBV29-1 with TRBJ2-2; 10 nucleotides agree with TRBD1. The CDR3 runs to 13 residues. Trimming cost V 6 bases and J 4 bases; bases outside gene matches: 2. Germline values: CDR1 SQVTM, CDR2 ANQGSEA. The CDR3 nucleotides read TGCAGCGTGGACAGGGGGGGCACCGGGGAGCTGTTTTTT. It specifies CSVDRGGTGELFF.

J is TRBJ2-6 and V is TRBV30; the D gene is possibly TRBD1 (5 bases). The CDR3 is made up of 16 amino acids. Between the trimmed V and J ends, which lost 2 bases and 6 bases, there was a span of 17 bases. Germline V gives CDR1 GTSNPN, CDR2 SVGIG (reference sequence). In DNA, the CDR3 is TGTGCCTGGAGTCCCCAGGCAGGGTTCATGGCCAACGTCCTGACTTTC. This gives the protein CAWSPQAGFMANVLTF.

The chain recombines TRBV7-9 with TRBJ1-4; TRBD1 might be the D (6 bases). This CDR3 is 16 amino acids long. The germline V gene encodes CDR1 SEHNR and CDR2 FQNEAQ (reference sequence). V shed 5 bases and J shed 3 bases, with 16 bases lying between them. The CDR3 sequence is CASSTKTGQPNEKLFF. CDR3 coding DNA: TGTGCCAGCAGCACAAAGACAGGCCAACCTAATGAAAAACTGTTTTTT.

V usage is TRBV7-2 and J usage is TRBJ1-5; 9 nucleotides agree with TRBD1. CDR1 and CDR2 (germline): SGHTA, FQGNSA. The CDR3 spans 15 residues. J lost 6 bases, V lost 3 bases, and 6 bases had no gene match. The CDR3 spells CASSLIRDRVQPQHF. CDR3 bases: TGTGCCAGCAGCTTGATCCGGGACAGGGTTCAGCCCCAGCATTTT.

The chain carries TRBV19 and TRBJ1-1; TRBD1 matches 9 bases. CDR1 and CDR2 (germline): LNHDA, SQIVND (reference sequence). Germline trimming cut 10 bases from V and 6 bases from J; bases unmatched to any gene: 6. The CDR3 runs 12 residues. The CDR3: CATHRGLAEAFF. The CDR3 DNA follows: TGTGCCACCCACAGGGGGCTCGCTGAAGCTTTCTTT.